This T cell receptor beta chain is drawn from a study of spatial heterogeneity in lung cancer. In TCRdb, the 5' RACE reads were re-called with MiXCR into one record per CDR3 protein. The table lists approximately 27,000 distinct CDR3 sequences, 4.5% to 7.5% of them singletons. Indicated time point: blood at routine non-recurrence follow-up after resection. Whole RNA obtained from tumor, nontumor lung or frozen PBMC underwent sequencing without sorting. This CDR3 contains 12 residues. Trimming pared 0 bases from V and 9 bases from J, leaving 8 bases between. The germline CDR1 and CDR2 sequences are PRHDT and FYEKMQ (reference sequence).

Sequencing used PBMCs, obtained at follow-up. This rearrangement joins TRBV13 to TRBJ2-5, with a weak D call TRBD2 (5 bases). The TCR sequence derives from a male donor with early-stage non-small cell lung cancer. As DNA, the CDR3 is TGTGCCAGCAGCTTAGGCCGGGAATCCCAGTACTTC. The encoded protein is CASSLGRESQYF.